This TCR beta chain comes out of a study of a mutant IDH1 vaccine in newly diagnosed glioma. Study in general: Treatment recipients were approximately 60% male and roughly 38% female, and their mean age was roughly 40 years. Pretreatment consisted of radiotherapy, temozolomide, or both, with most receiving both.

Concerning this clone: Its antigen remains unidentified.

This CDR3 spans 15 amino acids. Trimming took 3 bases from V and 0 from J; bases not matched to a gene: 4. CDR1 is MNHEY, CDR2 SVGAGI, per germline. Time point of the sample: baseline, week 1 (first vaccination visit). Treatment of the sample: pre-vaccination baseline after standard-of-care therapy. Donor diagnoses consisted of new WHO grade 3 or 4 IDH1-mutant, ATRX-lost astrocytomas. General observations from the study: The vaccine induced immune responses, and these occurred in more than 80% of patients.

TCRdb keeps only in-frame clones here, not all; method: immunoSEQ multiplex PCR. This sample has about 54,000 clones, with 65% to 85% found just once. Sequences were derived from PBMCs, sampled from a glioma patient treated with radiotherapy, temozolomide or both. This TCR derives from a man between 18 and 29 years old with glioma. The chain is built from TRBV6-5 and TRBJ1-1, with TRBD1 matching 7 bases. The CDR3 region has the DNA TGTGCCAGCAGTTATGAGGGGGCCATGAACACTGAAGCTTTCTTT. Translating gives CASSYEGAMNTEAFF.